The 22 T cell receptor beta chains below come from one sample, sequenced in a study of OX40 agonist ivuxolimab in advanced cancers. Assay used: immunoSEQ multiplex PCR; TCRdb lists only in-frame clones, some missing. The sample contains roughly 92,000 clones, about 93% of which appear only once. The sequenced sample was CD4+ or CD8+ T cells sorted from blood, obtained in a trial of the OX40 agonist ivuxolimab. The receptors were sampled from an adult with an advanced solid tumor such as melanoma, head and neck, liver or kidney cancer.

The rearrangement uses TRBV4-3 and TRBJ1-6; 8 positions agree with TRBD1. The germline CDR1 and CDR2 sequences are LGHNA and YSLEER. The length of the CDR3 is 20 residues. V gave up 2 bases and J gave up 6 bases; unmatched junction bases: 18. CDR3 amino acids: CASSQSRTGIRSALNSPLHF. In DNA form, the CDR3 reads TGCGCCAGCAGCCAATCACGGACAGGGATCCGCTCAGCCCTTAATTCACCCCTCCACTTT.

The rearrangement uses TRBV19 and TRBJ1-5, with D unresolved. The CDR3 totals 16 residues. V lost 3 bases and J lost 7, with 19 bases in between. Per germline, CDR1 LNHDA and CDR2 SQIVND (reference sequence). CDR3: CASSIVVGVLGQPQHF. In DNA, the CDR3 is TGTGCCAGTAGTATTGTGGTCGGGGTTCTGGGGCAGCCCCAGCATTTT.

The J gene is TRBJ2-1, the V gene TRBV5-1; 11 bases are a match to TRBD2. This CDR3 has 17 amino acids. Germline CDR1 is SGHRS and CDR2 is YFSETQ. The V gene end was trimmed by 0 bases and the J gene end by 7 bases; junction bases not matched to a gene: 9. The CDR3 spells CASSLAGGTSGINEQFF. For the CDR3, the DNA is TGCGCCAGCAGCTTGGCCGGCGGGACTAGCGGAATAAATGAGCAGTTCTTC.

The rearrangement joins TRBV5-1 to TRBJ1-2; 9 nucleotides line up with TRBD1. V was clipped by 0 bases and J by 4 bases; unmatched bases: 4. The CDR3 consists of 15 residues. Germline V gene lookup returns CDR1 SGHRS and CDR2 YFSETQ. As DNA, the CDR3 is TGCGCCAGCAGCTTGGGGACAGGGGCCCCCTATGGCTACACCTTC. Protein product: CASSLGTGAPYGYTF.

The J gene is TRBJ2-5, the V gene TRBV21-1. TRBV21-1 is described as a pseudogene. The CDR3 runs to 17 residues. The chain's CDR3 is CASLHLSHGDELETQYF. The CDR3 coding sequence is TGTGCCAGCCTGCACCTATCCCACGGGGACGAGCTAGAGACCCAGTACTTC.

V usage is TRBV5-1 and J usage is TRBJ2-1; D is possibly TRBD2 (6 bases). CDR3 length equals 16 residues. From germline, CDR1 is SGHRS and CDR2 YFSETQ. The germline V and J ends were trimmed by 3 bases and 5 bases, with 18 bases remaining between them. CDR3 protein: CASSSNPGTVNNEQFF. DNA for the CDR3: TGCGCCAGCAGCTCCAACCCCGGGACTGTTAACAATGAGCAGTTCTTC.

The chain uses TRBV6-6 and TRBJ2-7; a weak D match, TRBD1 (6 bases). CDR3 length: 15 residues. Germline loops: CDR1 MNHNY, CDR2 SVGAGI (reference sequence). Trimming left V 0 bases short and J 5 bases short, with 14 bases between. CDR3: CASSYSQGRGDEQYF. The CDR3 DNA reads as TGTGCCAGCAGTTACTCCCAGGGCAGGGGCGACGAGCAGTACTTC.

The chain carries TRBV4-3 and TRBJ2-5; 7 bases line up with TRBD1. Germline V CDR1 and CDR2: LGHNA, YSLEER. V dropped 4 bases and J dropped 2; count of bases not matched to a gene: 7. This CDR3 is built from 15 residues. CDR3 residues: CASSPMGTAQETQYF. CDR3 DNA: TGCGCCAGCAGCCCGATGGGGACAGCACAAGAGACCCAGTACTTC.

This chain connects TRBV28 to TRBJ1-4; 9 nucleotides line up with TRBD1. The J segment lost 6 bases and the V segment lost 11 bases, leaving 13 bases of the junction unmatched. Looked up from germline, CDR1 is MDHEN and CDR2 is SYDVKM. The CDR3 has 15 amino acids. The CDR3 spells CASGDRAHSDEKLFF. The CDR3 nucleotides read TGTGCCTCCGGGGACAGGGCTCACTCAGATGAAAAACTGTTTTTT.

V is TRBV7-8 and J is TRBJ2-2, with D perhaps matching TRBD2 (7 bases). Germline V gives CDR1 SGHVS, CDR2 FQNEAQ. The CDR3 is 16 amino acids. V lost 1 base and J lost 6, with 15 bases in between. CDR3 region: CASSLVGGPGSGELFF. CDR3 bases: TGTGCCAGCAGCTTAGTGGGGGGGCCCGGTTCCGGGGAGCTGTTTTTT.

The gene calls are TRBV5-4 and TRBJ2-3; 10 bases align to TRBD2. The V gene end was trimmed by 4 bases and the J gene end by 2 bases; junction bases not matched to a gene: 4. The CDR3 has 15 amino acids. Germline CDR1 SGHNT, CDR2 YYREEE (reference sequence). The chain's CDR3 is CASSGGLAYTDTQYF. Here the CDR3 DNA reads TGTGCCAGCAGCGGGGGACTAGCGTACACAGATACGCAGTATTTT.

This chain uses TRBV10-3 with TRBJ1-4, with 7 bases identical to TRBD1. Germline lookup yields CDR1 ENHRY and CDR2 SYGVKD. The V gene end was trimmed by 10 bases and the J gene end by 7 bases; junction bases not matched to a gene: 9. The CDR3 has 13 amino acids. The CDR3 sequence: CATTGTEAEKLFF. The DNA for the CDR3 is TGTGCCACCACCGGGACAGAGGCTGAAAAACTGTTTTTT.

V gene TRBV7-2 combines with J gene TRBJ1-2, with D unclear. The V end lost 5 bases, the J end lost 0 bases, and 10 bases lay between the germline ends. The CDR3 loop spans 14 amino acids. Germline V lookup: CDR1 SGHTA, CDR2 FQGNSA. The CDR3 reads CASSESGTNYGYTF. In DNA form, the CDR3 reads TGTGCCAGCAGCGAGAGCGGGACTAACTATGGCTACACCTTC.

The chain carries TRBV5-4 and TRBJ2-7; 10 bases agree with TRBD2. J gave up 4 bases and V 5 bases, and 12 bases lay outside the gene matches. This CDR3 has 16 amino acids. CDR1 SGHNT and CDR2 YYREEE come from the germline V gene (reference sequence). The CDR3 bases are TGTGCCAGCAGTCCAGAGCCTAGCGGGAGAAGGTACGAGCAGTACTTC. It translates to CASSPEPSGRRYEQYF.

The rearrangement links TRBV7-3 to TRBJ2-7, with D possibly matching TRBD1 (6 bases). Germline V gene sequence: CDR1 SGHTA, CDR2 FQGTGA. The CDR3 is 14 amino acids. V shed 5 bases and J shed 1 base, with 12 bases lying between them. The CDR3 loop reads CASSETGQSYEQYF. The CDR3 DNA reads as TGTGCCAGCAGCGAGACAGGCCAGTCCTACGAGCAGTACTTC.

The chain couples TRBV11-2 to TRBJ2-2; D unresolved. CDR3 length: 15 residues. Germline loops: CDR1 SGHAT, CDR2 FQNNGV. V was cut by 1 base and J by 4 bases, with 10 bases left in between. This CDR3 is CASSLGPRSTGELFF. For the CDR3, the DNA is TGTGCCAGCAGCTTAGGACCCCGGAGCACCGGGGAGCTGTTTTTT.

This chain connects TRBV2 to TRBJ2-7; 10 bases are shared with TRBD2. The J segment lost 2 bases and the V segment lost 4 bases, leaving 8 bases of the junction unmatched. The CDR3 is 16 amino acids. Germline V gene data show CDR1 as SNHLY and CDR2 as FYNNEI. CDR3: CASSVQAGGPTYEQYF. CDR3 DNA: TGTGCCAGCAGTGTGCAAGCGGGAGGGCCCACCTACGAGCAGTACTTC.

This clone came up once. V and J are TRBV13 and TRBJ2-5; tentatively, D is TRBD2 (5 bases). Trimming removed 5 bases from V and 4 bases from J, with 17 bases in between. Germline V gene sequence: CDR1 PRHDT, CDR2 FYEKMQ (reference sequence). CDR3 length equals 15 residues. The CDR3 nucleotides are TGTGCCAGCAGCCGGGATTCAATACAAGGAGAGACCCAGTACTTC. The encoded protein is CASSRDSIQGETQYF. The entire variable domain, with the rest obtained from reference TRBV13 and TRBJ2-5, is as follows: AAGVIQSPRHLIKEKRETATLKCYPIPRHDTVYWYQQGPGQDPQFLISFYEKMQSDKGSIPDRFSAQQFSDYHSELNMSSLELGDSALYFCASSRDSIQGETQYFGPGTRLLVL.

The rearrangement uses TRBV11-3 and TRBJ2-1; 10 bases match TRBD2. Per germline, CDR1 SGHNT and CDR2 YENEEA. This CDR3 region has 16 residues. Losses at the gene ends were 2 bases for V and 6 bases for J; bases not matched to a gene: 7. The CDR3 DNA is TGTGCCAGCAGCTTATATAGCGGGAGGATCCCCAATGAGCAGTTCTTC. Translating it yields CASSLYSGRIPNEQFF.

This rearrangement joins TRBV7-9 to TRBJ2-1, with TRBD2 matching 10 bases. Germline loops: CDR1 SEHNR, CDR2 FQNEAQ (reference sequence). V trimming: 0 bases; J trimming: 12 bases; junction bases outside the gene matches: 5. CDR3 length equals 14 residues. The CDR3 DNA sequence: TGTGCCAGCAGCTTAGCGCTCCTAGCGGGAGTGCAGTTCTTC. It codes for CASSLALLAGVQFF.

The CDR3 sequence: CASSYQADTQYF. The CDR3 DNA reads as TGTGCCAGCAGTTATCAAGCAGATACGCAGTATTTT. V usage is TRBV6-6 and J usage is TRBJ2-3; D uncertain. CDR3 length equals 12 residues. V gave up 3 bases and J gave up 4 bases, with 5 bases separating them. Germline V gene data show CDR1 as MNHNY and CDR2 as SVGAGI (reference sequence).

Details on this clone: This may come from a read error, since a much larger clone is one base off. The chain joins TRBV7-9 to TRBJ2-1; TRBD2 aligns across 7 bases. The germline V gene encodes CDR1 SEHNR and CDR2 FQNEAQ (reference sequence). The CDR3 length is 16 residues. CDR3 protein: CASNLLGGSSYNEQFF. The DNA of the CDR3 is TGTGCCAGCAACTTACTAGGCGGGAGCTCCTACAATGAGCAGTTCTTC.